This TCR beta chain was profiled in a study of cytomegalovirus exposure and HLA in healthy donors. Germline CDR1 KGHSH, CDR2 LQKENI. J was trimmed by 8 bases and V by 5 bases; bases with no gene match: 8. This CDR3 region has 14 residues. With 60 Vbeta and 13 Jbeta primers, the PCR was carried out. Profiled with immunoSEQ multiplex PCR; TCRdb holds only in-frame clones, not every one. The sample has just under 95,000 clones, about three quarters seen once. This chain joins TRBV18 and TRBJ2-1, with TRBD1 matching 8 bases. This clonotype was obtained from a man in his fifties or sixties in good health and CMV-seropositive. The sample was PBMCs. The CDR3 is CASSSRTGTHEQFF. CDR3 nucleotides: TGTGCCAGCTCATCACGGACAGGGACCCATGAGCAGTTCTTC.